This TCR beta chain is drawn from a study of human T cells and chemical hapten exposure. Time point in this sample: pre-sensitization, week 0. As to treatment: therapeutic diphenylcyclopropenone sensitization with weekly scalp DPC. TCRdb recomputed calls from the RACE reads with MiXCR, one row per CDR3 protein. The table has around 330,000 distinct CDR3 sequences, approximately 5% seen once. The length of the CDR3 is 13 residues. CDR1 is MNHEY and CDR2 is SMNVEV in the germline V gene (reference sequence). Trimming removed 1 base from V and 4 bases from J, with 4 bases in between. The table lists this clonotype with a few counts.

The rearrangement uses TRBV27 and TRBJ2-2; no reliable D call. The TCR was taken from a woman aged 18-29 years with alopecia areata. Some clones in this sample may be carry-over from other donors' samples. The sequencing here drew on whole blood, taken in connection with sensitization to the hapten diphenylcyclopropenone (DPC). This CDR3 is CASSLLVTGELFF. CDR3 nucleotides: TGTGCCAGCAGTTTATTGGTCACCGGGGAGCTGTTTTTT.